This TCR beta chain was captured by sequencing in a study of T cell changes during pregnancy in multiple sclerosis. V lost 2 bases, J lost 2 bases, and 5 bases stayed unmatched. Germline lookup yields CDR1 GTSNPN and CDR2 SVGIG (reference sequence). This CDR3 has 17 amino acids. Sequenced by immunoSEQ multiplex PCR; TCRdb stores in-frame clones only, minus some. This sample has 45,000 to 50,000 clones; 92% occur once, and the top ten carry around 0.4%. Sequenced material: CD4+ T cells from peripheral blood mononuclear cells, taken in the second trimester of pregnancy. The sequence derives from a female donor in good health, enrolled as a control in a pregnancy study. V gene TRBV30 combines with J gene TRBJ2-4; 14 bases are a match to TRBD2. Here the CDR3 DNA reads TGTGCCTGGAGTAAAAGACTAGCGGGGGGGCCCAAAAACATTCAGTACTTC. Its protein product is CAWSKRLAGGPKNIQYF. Drawing the rest from reference TRBV30 and TRBJ2-4, the complete variable domain is SQTIHQWPATLVQPVGSPLSLECTVEGTSNPNLYWYRQAAGRGLQLLFYSVGIGQISSEVPQNLSASRPQDRQFILSSKKLLLSDSGFYLCAWSKRLAGGPKNIQYFGAGTRLSVL.